This TCR beta chain was obtained from a study of T cell repertoires in cytomegalovirus infection. At the level of the study: Carrying CMV and the relevant HLA type showed in public TCR beta signatures.

The study, taken as a whole, reports: Ex vivo responses were dominated by HLA-C-restricted CMV-specific TCR beta clonotypes.

MiXCR, applied by TCRdb to the reads, yields one record per CDR3 protein. The sample lists about 890,000 distinct CDR3 sequences, roughly 30% occurring once. The CDR3 has 17 residues. Between the trimmed V and J ends, which lost 3 bases and 0 bases, there was a span of 15 bases. Germline assignment: CDR1 SGDLS and CDR2 YYNGEE. Worth noting for this clonotype: What it binds is not known.

The source material was cultured CD8+ T cells from PBMCs, sampled from culture after CMV antigen stimulation. This receptor was identified in a human donor in good health (CMV status not recorded). Some clones in this sample may be carry-over from other donors' samples. The V and J genes are TRBV9 and TRBJ1-4; D gene unclear. CDR3 in DNA: TGTGCCAGCAGCGGGCTTCTTGAGGAGACAACTAATGAAAAACTGTTTTTT. The encoded protein is CASSGLLEETTNEKLFF.